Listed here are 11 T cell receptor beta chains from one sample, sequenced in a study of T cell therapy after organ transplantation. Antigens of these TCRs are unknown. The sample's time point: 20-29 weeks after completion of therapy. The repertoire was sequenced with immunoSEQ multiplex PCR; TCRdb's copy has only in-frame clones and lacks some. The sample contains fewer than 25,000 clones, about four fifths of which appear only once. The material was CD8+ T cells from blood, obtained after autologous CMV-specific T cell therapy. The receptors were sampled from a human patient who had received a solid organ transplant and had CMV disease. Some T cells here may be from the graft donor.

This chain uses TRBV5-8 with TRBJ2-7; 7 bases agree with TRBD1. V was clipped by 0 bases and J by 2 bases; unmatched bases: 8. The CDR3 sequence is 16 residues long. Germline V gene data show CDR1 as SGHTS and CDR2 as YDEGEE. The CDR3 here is CASSLGQGVPTYEQYF. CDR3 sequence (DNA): TGTGCCAGCAGCTTGGGGCAGGGGGTCCCCACCTACGAGCAGTACTTC.

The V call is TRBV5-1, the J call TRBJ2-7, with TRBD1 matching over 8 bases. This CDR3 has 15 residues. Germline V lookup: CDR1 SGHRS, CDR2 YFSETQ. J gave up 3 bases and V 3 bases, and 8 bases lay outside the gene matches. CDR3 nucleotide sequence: TGCGCCAGCAGCTGGCTGACAGGGGAAAGCTACGAGCAGTACTTC. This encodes CASSWLTGESYEQYF.

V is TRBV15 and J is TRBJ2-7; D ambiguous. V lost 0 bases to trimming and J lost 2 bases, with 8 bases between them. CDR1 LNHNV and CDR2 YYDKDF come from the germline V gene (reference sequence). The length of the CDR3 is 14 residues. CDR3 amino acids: CATSRDERPYEQYF. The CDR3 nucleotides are TGTGCCACCAGCAGAGATGAGAGACCCTACGAGCAGTACTTC.

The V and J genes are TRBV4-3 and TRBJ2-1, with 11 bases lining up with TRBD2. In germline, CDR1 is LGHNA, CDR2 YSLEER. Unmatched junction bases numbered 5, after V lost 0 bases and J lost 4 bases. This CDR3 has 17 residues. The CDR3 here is CASSQDPGLAGYNEQFF. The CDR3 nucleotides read TGCGCCAGCAGCCAAGATCCAGGACTAGCGGGTTACAATGAGCAGTTCTTC.

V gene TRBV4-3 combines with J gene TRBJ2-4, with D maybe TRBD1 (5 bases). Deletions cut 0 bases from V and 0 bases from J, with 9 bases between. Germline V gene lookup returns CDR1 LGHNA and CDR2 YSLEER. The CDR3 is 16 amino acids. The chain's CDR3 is CASSQEGRVAKNIQYF. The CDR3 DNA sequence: TGCGCCAGCAGCCAAGAGGGCAGGGTAGCCAAAAACATTCAGTACTTC.

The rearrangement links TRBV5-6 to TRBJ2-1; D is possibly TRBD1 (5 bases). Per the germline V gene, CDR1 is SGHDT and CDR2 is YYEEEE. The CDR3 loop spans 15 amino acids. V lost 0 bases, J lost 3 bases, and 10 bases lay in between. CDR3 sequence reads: CASSLGRGNYNEQFF. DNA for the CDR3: TGTGCCAGCAGCTTGGGAAGGGGAAACTACAATGAGCAGTTCTTC. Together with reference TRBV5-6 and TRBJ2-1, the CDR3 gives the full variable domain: DAGVTQSPTHLIKTRGQQVTLRCSPKSGHDTVSWYQQALGQGPQFIFQYYEEEERQRGNFPDRFSGHQFPNYSSELNVNALLLGDSALYLCASSLGRGNYNEQFFGPGTRLTVL.

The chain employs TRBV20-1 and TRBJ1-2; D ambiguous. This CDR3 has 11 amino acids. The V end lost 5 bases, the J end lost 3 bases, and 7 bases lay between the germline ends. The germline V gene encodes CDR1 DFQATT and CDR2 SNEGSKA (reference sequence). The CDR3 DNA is TGCAGTGCTGTGGCCGACTATGGCTACACCTTC. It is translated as CSAVADYGYTF.

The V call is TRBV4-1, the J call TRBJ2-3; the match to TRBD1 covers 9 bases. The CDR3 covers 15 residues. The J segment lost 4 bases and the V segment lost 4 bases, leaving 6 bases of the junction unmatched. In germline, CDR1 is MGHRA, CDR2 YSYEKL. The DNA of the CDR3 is TGCGCCAGCAGCCTGACCCGGGACAGGGCAGATACGCAGTATTTT. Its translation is CASSLTRDRADTQYF.

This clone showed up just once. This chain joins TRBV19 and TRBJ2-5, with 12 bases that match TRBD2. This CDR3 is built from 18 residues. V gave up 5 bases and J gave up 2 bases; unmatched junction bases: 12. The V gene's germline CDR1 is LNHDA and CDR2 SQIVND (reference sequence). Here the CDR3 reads CASSPLLAGGTTQETQYF. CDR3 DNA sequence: TGTGCCAGTAGTCCCTTACTAGCGGGAGGCACCACACAAGAGACCCAGTACTTC.

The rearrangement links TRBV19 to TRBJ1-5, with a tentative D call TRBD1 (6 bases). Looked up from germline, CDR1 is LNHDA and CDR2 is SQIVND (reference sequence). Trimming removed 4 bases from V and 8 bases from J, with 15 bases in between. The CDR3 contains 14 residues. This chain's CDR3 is CASSTGQIWEPQHF. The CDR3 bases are TGTGCCAGTAGTACCGGACAGATCTGGGAGCCCCAGCATTTT.

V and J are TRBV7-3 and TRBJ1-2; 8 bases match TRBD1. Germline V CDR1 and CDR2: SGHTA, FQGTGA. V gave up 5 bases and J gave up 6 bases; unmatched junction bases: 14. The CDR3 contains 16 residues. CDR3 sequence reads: CASSPDRALPPNGYTF. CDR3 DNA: TGTGCCAGCAGCCCGGACAGGGCGCTACCCCCGAATGGCTACACCTTC.